This T cell receptor (beta chain) derives from a study of T cell responses to AZD1222 COVID-19 vaccine (dated by TCRdb to the early 2020s). Context from the whole study: TCR sequencing covered fewer than 250 trial participants: 200 to 220 given two doses of AZD1222 and approximately 25 given two doses of MenACWY control vaccine. Trial participants were enrolled by age into subgroups of 18-55, 56-69 and 70-plus years, and around 150, 28 and 57 TCR-sequenced participants, respectively, were included in these subgroups. General conclusions and limits of the study: CD4 TCRs associated with the vaccine covered the entire spike protein, and the dominant responses were in regions 160-218 and 743-854. Conclusions about previously exposed vaccinees were limited because only a handful of AZD1222 recipients were SARS-CoV-2 seropositive at baseline. No day 14 peak-response samples were available, so repertoires were characterized only after the peak T cell response. Reportedly, almost half of the unique spike-specific TCRs recognized epitopes lying outside the regions that are mutated in the B.1.351 and B.1.1.7 variants. The 56-69-year group was small, and its depth increase did not reach significance, likely because of low power. Most participants were white British and females outnumbered males, and the authors suggested that clonal diversity may have been underestimated. Spike-specific TCR breadth and depth rose significantly after two AZD1222 doses compared with day 0 and with MenACWY recipients.

The CDR3 has 15 amino acids, counting the end cysteine and phenylalanine. Only the CDR3 part of the read is kept: 45 bases, read in frame from the first base. Per the germline V gene, SNHLY is the CDR1 and FYNNEI is the CDR2. Between the V and J ends, shortened by 2 bases and 1 base respectively, the junction contains 11 bases. The time point label corresponds to: baseline before first vaccination. According to the study, the label for this sample's treatment or condition signals: meningococcal conjugate vaccine given as trial control. Vaccinee samples were obtained from the UK trials COV001 and COV002, which included a single-blind randomized controlled phase 2/3 trial of AZD1222 (ChAdOx1 nCoV-19) in healthy adults. Trial participant PBMC samples were collected at day 0 and day 28 after the second dose for TCRbeta chain sequencing. Comment on this clone: Its binding antigen is unknown. No much larger clonotype is one base removed from it; base qualities were not supplied.

The CDR3 regions of human TCRbeta chains were subjected to immunosequencing. Per the original workflow: Repertoire TCRs were matched against a reference library of SARS-CoV-2-specific TCRs generated with the MIRA antigen-specificity platform. Breadth was defined as the fraction of unique TCRs that were SARS-CoV-2-associated. Depth was defined as the fraction of total T cells that were SARS-CoV-2-associated. Each spike-specific TCR was assigned to its reactive spike region and to a CD4 or CD8 class using the MIRA data. Log10-transformed breadth and depth values were compared by one-way ANOVA with Sidak's multiple comparisons tests. TCRdb limited this immuneACCESS table to in-frame rearrangements with V and J called. A share of clones is missing; checked studies link under half to unresolved V genes, and the rest is unexplained. The DNA was the basis for D and trimming; V, J and clone size are from that table. In this sample the table shows about 49,000 clones, 70% to 85% of which occur a single time. Together, the top ten hold roughly 20% of the sample.

This clonotype was sampled from an adult in good health. The sequence joins TRBV2 to TRBJ1-1; the D gene is perhaps TRBD1, from 6 matching bases. Sequenced material: peripheral blood, taken on day 0 of MenACWY control vaccination. The CDR3 reads CASSEIRGENTEAFF. In nucleotide form, the sequence is TGTGCCAGCAGTGAAATAAGGGGGGAGAACACTGAAGCTTTCTTT.